The rows below give T cell receptor beta chains drawn from one sample of a study of beta chain features in type 1 diabetes. Repertoires were generated with immunoSEQ multiplex PCR, while TCRdb's copy carries only in-frame clones and drops some. The data contain nearly 250,000 clones, about 70% of them singletons. Sequencing was done on a sample of naive CD4+ T cells from blood. Receptors were obtained from a man between 25 and 39 years old in good health. The CDR3 runs from the conserved cysteine through the conserved F or W. D genes are given only for firm matches. Expanded clones are given a class, and other clones once, few, many or no size at all.

j_gene | v_gene | abundance | d_gene | CDR3nt | CDR3aa
TRBJ2-6 | TRBV10-3 | few | . | TGTGCCATCAGTCCCGTTGGTGCCAACGTCCTGACTTTC | CAISPVGANVLTF
TRBJ2-7 | TRBV7-6 | . | . | TGTGCCAGCAGCCCCAGGGGCGGGGCTTACTACGAGCAGTACTTC | CASSPRGGAYYEQYF
TRBJ2-7 | TRBV25-1 | . | . | TGTGCCAGCAGCTGGGGGACTTACGAGCAGTACTTC | CASSWGTYEQYF
TRBJ1-2 | TRBV28 | . | . | TGTGCCAGCAGTGCGGGGGGTTTAACCTATGGCTACACCTTC | CASSAGGLTYGYTF
TRBJ2-1 | TRBV7-2 | few | . | TGTGCCAGCAGCTTACTCCCCGGACCGCCATGGGGAGGGCAGTTCTTC | CASSLLPGPPWGGQFF
TRBJ2-1 | TRBV19 | . | TRBD2 | TGTGCCAGTAGTACCATCCTTCACGGGAGGACCTACAATGAGCAGTTCTTC | CASSTILHGRTYNEQFF
TRBJ2-1 | TRBV9 | . | . | TGTGCCAGCAGCGTTGGGGATGAGCAGTTCTTC | CASSVGDEQFF
TRBJ2-4 | TRBV18 | . | TRBD1 | TGTGCCAGCTCACCCGGACAGGGTAACCCCAAAGCCAAAAACATTCAGTACTTC | CASSPGQGNPKAKNIQYF
TRBJ1-5 | TRBV30 | . | TRBD1 | TGTGCCTGGAGTGCGGGACAGCCAGGGAATCAGCCCCAGCATTTT | CAWSAGQPGNQPQHF
TRBJ2-1 | TRBV28 | . | . | TGTGCCAGCAGTTTCTTAAGGCGTTCCTACAATGAGCAGTTCTTC | CASSFLRRSYNEQFF
TRBJ2-4 | TRBV7-2 | few | . | TGTGCCAGCAGCTTCGACGCGGGAGCCAAAAACATTCAGTACTTC | CASSFDAGAKNIQYF
TRBJ1-2 | TRBV29-1 | . | TRBD1 | TGCAGCGCACGACAGGGAGCCTATGGCTACACCTTC | CSARQGAYGYTF
TRBJ2-7 | TRBV19 | . | TRBD2 | TGTGCCAGTAGGCCAGCGGGAGGTGATGAGCAGTACTTC | CASRPAGGDEQYF
TRBJ1-2 | TRBV18 | once | . | TGTGCCAGCTCACCAGTGACGGCCAGTACTAACTATGGCTACACCTTC | CASSPVTASTNYGYTF
TRBJ2-1 | TRBV28 | . | TRBD2 | TGTGCCAGCAGAGCGGGATACTCCTACAATGAGCAGTTCTTC | CASRAGYSYNEQFF
TRBJ2-2 | TRBV29-1 | few | . | TGCAGCGTTTACGGACCCAGCACCGGGGAGCTGTTTTTT | CSVYGPSTGELFF
TRBJ2-5 | TRBV7-8 | . | TRBD2 | TGTGCCAGCAGCCCAGGGACTACGGAGACCCAGTACTTC | CASSPGTTETQYF
TRBJ2-3 | TRBV13 | . | TRBD2 | TGTGCCAGCAGCACCGGACTAGCGGGCACAGATACGCAGTATTTT | CASSTGLAGTDTQYF
TRBJ2-4 | TRBV29-1 | . | TRBD1 | TGCAGCATCCGGGACAGGGGGACTTCAGGCAAAAACATTCAGTACTTC | CSIRDRGTSGKNIQYF
TRBJ1-6 | TRBV21-1 | . | . | TGTGCTCCAGCCGTTCCGTTTGCGGGGAATTCACCCCTCCACTTT | CAPAVPFAGNSPLHF
TRBJ2-3 | TRBV4-3 | . | . | TGCGCCAGCAGCCAAGATCTACAGGGAGATACGCAGTATTTT | CASSQDLQGDTQYF
TRBJ1-2 | TRBV25-1 | once | . | TGTGCCAGCAGTGGGGTACAGGGAAATGGCTACACCTTC | CASSGVQGNGYTF
TRBJ2-4 | TRBV30 | few | . | TGTGCCAGGAGCGGAGCCAAAAACATTCAGTACTTC | CARSGAKNIQYF
TRBJ2-3 | TRBV6-6 | few | TRBD2 | TGTGCCAGCAGTGCCCCCCCGGGGGGAGATACGCAGTATTTT | CASSAPPGGDTQYF
TRBJ2-1 | TRBV28 | . | . | TGTGCCAGCAGATCAGGATACAATGAGCAGTTCTTC | CASRSGYNEQFF
TRBJ2-5 | TRBV29-1 | . | . | TGCAGCGTTGCTCTAGTGGCAAACCAAGAGACCCAGTACTTC | CSVALVANQETQYF
TRBJ2-1 | TRBV29-1 | . | . | TGCAGCGTGACCCCTCCTTGGCGGAGCTCCTACAATGAGCAGTTCTTC | CSVTPPWRSSYNEQFF
TRBJ2-3 | TRBV30 | few | . | TGTGCCTGGAACTCCGTGTTTCCGTACACGCAGTATTTT | CAWNSVFPYTQYF
TRBJ1-2 | TRBV30 | . | . | TGTGCCTCCCCCTTGTTGAGACACTATACCGCTAACTATGGCTACACCTTC | CASPLLRHYTANYGYTF
TRBJ2-7 | TRBV29-1 | few | . | TGCAGCGTTGAAGCCTCAGGAGGCGTTATGGGGTTC | CSVEASGGVMGF
TRBJ1-5 | TRBV30 | . | . | TGTGCCTGGAGTGGACGGGGCCAGCCCCAGCATTTT | CAWSGRGQPQHF
TRBJ2-5 | TRBV11-2 | . | . | TGTGCCAGCAGTCTAAGGGGGGGAGAGACCCAGTACTTC | CASSLRGGETQYF
TRBJ2-7 | TRBV6-5 | . | . | TGTGCCAGCAGCCGCACAGAGTCCGAGCAGTACTTC | CASSRTESEQYF
TRBJ2-1 | TRBV25-1 | . | TRBD1 | TGTGCCAGCAGTGACCCTCGGACAGGGTTGAATGAGCAGTTCTTC | CASSDPRTGLNEQFF
TRBJ1-2 | TRBV14 | once | . | TGTGCCAGCAGCCAAGGACAGACGTATGGCTACACCTTC | CASSQGQTYGYTF
TRBJ2-7 | TRBV29-1 | . | . | TGCAGCGTTGCGGAGGGGCCGTATGACTACGAGCAGTACTTC | CSVAEGPYDYEQYF
TRBJ2-1 | TRBV5-4 | . | TRBD2 | TGTGCCAGCAGCCACGGGGCTAGCGGGAGGAATGAGCAGTTCTTC | CASSHGASGRNEQFF
TRBJ2-1 | TRBV28 | . | . | TGTGCCAGCAGGCCGGGTGGCGGGCTGGTCTTC | CASRPGGGLVF
TRBJ2-5 | TRBV30 | . | . | TGTGCCTGGGCGAATGGATTCCAAGAGACCCAGTACTTC | CAWANGFQETQYF
TRBJ2-1 | TRBV9 | . | TRBD2 | TGTGCCAGCAGCCCCCGGGGGGAGAGGTCCTACAATGAGCAGTTCTTC | CASSPRGERSYNEQFF
TRBJ2-6 | TRBV15 | . | . | TGTGCCACCAGCAGAGATCAGGTCCCTGGGGCCAACGTCCTGACTTTC | CATSRDQVPGANVLTF